This T cell receptor (beta chain) was recorded in a study of blood T cell repertoires in COVID-19. Study-wide background: The samples span acute and convalescent COVID-19 from the United States, Italy and Spain. In each case, the material was cDNA or gDNA derived from T cells, B-cell-depleted T cells, or PBMCs.

Sequencing was performed with immunoSEQ multiplex PCR; in TCRdb, only in-frame clones are kept and a portion is missing. The sample lists about 370,000 clones; around 89% were seen once. The germline V and J ends were trimmed by 6 bases and 3 bases, with 13 bases remaining between them. Germline V gene lookup returns CDR1 LNHDA and CDR2 SQIVND (reference sequence). The CDR3 runs to 14 residues. The rearrangement links TRBV19 to TRBJ2-3, with D perhaps TRBD2 (6 bases). Sequenced material: peripheral blood. The sequence came from a man aged 18 to 30 with active or convalescent COVID-19. CDR3 residues: CASRPGEQTDTQYF. In DNA, the CDR3 is TGTGCCAGTAGACCGGGGGAACAGACAGATACGCAGTATTTT.